A selection of T cell receptor beta chains follows, all from one sample in a study of blood T cell repertoires in COVID-19. Measured with immunoSEQ multiplex PCR; TCRdb has only the in-frame clones, and not every one. The table includes about 310,000 clones, 70% to 90% detected once. Sequences were obtained from PBMCs or T cells enriched from blood (not recorded which). The receptor set was obtained from a woman aged 40 to 49 who had recovered from COVID-19. The CDR3 runs from the conserved cysteine through the conserved F or W. Each record gives: V gene, J gene, D gene, clone size, CDR3 protein, CDR3 DNA. D genes are given only for firm matches. Some rows mark clone size as missing; the rest say once, few, many or name a class of expanded clone.

TRBV5-4	TRBJ1-6	TRBD1	NA	CASSWDRTNSPLHF	TGTGCCAGCAGCTGGGACAGGACCAATTCACCCCTCCACTTT
TRBV28	TRBJ2-5	TRBD1	NA	CASSVGTGGQETQYF	TGTGCCAGCAGTGTAGGGACAGGAGGCCAAGAGACCCAGTACTTC
TRBV3-1/TRBV3-2	TRBJ2-3	NA	NA	CASSQEVRGTDTQYF	TGTGCCAGCAGCCAAGAGGTCCGGGGGACAGATACGCAGTATTTT
TRBV9	TRBJ2-1	NA	NA	CASSRQLSSYNEQFF	TGTGCCAGCAGTAGACAGCTTAGCTCCTACAATGAGCAGTTCTTC
TRBV9	TRBJ2-7	NA	NA	CASSEGGLAYEQYF	TGTGCCAGCAGCGAGGGGGGGCTAGCCTACGAGCAGTACTTC
TRBV9	TRBJ2-5	NA	NA	CASSVAAGGGKETQYF	TGTGCCAGCAGCGTAGCGGCAGGGGGAGGAAAAGAGACCCAGTACTTC
TRBV10-2	TRBJ1-5	NA	NA	CASSERLGDQPQHF	TGCGCCAGCAGTGAACGGTTAGGGGATCAGCCCCAGCATTTT
TRBV28	TRBJ2-5	NA	NA	CASSVRDPPRGETQYF	TGTGCCAGCAGTGTCCGGGACCCGCCCCGGGGGGAGACCCAGTACTTC
TRBV5-4	TRBJ2-1	TRBD2	NA	CASTSSGGMDEQFF	TGTGCCAGCACAAGCTCCGGGGGGATGGATGAGCAGTTCTTC
TRBV9	TRBJ1-2	NA	NA	CASSVGTQGNGYTF	TGTGCCAGCAGCGTGGGAACCCAGGGAAATGGCTACACCTTC
TRBV19	TRBJ1-1	NA	once	CASHPDRNTEAFF	TGTGCCAGTCATCCCGACAGGAACACTGAAGCTTTCTTT
TRBV10-3	TRBJ1-1	NA	NA	CAIRTGRENTEAFF	TGTGCCATCAGGACCGGGAGGGAAAACACTGAAGCTTTCTTT
TRBV18	TRBJ2-7	TRBD2	NA	CASSTGTSGNYEQYF	TGTGCCAGCTCAACCGGGACTAGCGGAAACTACGAGCAGTACTTC
TRBV19	TRBJ1-2	NA	NA	CASSTSGDYGYTF	TGTGCCAGTAGTACTAGCGGGGACTATGGCTACACCTTC
TRBV3-1/TRBV3-2	TRBJ2-3	NA	NA	CASRDSNRQYF	TGTGCCAGTAGGGACTCCAACCGGCAGTATTTT
TRBV19	TRBJ2-1	NA	once	CASSIQGAYNEQFF	TGTGCCAGTAGTATCCAAGGGGCTTACAATGAGCAGTTCTTC
TRBV21-1	TRBJ2-1	NA	NA	CASSKADWPYNEQFF	TGTGCCAGCAGCAAAGCTGACTGGCCCTACAATGAGCAGTTCTTC
TRBV11-2	TRBJ2-7	NA	NA	CASSSGTFYEQYF	TGTGCCAGCAGCTCCGGGACTTTCTACGAGCAGTACTTC
TRBV19	TRBJ2-3	NA	NA	CASSLGTPFTDTQYF	TGTGCCAGTAGCCTCGGGACTCCCTTCACAGATACGCAGTATTTT
TRBV7-9	TRBJ1-2	NA	NA	CASSVDSTNYGYTF	TGTGCCAGCAGCGTGGACAGTACTAACTATGGCTACACCTTC